This T cell receptor beta chain was sequenced in a study of vaccination effects on CD4 cells after COVID-19. Across the whole study: Both of the two convalescent patients gave a sample, one 16 days and one a week before vaccination. Findings of the study overall: New vaccine-induced clones dominated post-vaccine spike-reactive clones in convalescents.

With regard to this clone: The antigen is undetermined.

The CDR3 is 16 residues long. V lost 3 bases to trimming and J lost 6 bases; unmatched junction nucleotides: 8. Germline assignment: CDR1 LGHNA and CDR2 YSLEER. With approximately 9 days of culture completed, CD4+ T cells were isolated. TCRdb keeps only in-frame clones here, not all; method: immunoSEQ multiplex PCR. Of 45,000 or so clones in the sample, 70% to 80% were seen once. The chain employs TRBV4-3 and TRBJ2-1, with 10 bases identical to TRBD1. The sample consisted of CD4+ T cells from PBMCs cultured without peptide, taken before COVID-19 vaccination. The source of this sequence is a human donor who had a prior SARS-CoV-2 infection. CDR3 amino acids: CASSQMAGQGLNEQFF. The CDR3 DNA is TGCGCCAGCAGCCAGATGGCGGGACAGGGGCTCAATGAGCAGTTCTTC.